The clone carrying this TCR beta chain was recorded a few times. The source of the sample is a study of human T cells and chemical hapten exposure. In TCRdb, the RACE reads were re-called with MiXCR into one record per CDR3 protein. The table lists about 40,000 distinct CDR3 sequences, roughly 10% of them singletons, with approximately 5.9% in the top ten. Trimming pared 6 bases from V and 5 bases from J, leaving 10 bases between. The CDR3 length is 11 residues. The germline CDR1 and CDR2 sequences are DFQATT and SNEGSKA (reference sequence). Time point: pre-sensitization, week 0. Stated treatment: therapeutic diphenylcyclopropenone sensitization with weekly scalp DPC. Unseparated into fractions, whole blood served as the source from which total RNA was extracted.

Material: whole blood, obtained in connection with sensitization to the hapten diphenylcyclopropenone (DPC). The chain joins TRBV20-1 to TRBJ1-2; possibly TRBD1 for D (5 bases). This clonotype originated in a man between 25 and 39 years old with alopecia areata. Some clones in this sample may be carry-over from other donors' samples. CDR3: CSARGGYGYTF. As DNA, the CDR3 is TGCAGTGCAAGGGGCGGTTATGGCTACACCTTC.